Presented here are 12 T cell receptor beta chains from one specimen sequenced in a study of blood T cell repertoires in COVID-19. The table came from immunoSEQ multiplex PCR; TCRdb's copy has only in-frame clones and leaves some out. Here the sample spans approximately 300,000 clones, nearly 90% being singletons. Sequencing was performed on PBMCs or T cells enriched from blood (not recorded which). The receptors here all came from a woman aged 30 to 39 who had recovered from COVID-19.

This clone was recorded only once. This chain uses TRBV5-1 with TRBJ1-2, with 8 bases that match TRBD1. Germline V gives CDR1 SGHRS, CDR2 YFSETQ. The CDR3 spans 14 residues. Trimming removed 2 bases from V and 7 bases from J; junction bases left unmatched: 7. CDR3 nucleotides: TGCGCCAGCAGCTTACGACAGGGGATCCTTGGCTACACCTTC. It yields the protein CASSLRQGILGYTF.

This clone was recorded a few times. The chain is built from TRBV7-2 and TRBJ1-2; D unclear. The CDR3 consists of 15 residues. The V and J ends lost 5 bases and 2 bases respectively, with 15 bases between them. The germline V gene encodes CDR1 SGHTA and CDR2 FQGNSA. CDR3 sequence reads: CASSPRRGQNYGYTF. The CDR3 DNA sequence: TGTGCCAGCAGCCCACGTCGAGGGCAGAACTATGGCTACACCTTC.

This chain uses TRBV5-4 with TRBJ2-1; the match to TRBD1 covers 9 bases. Germline loops: CDR1 SGHNT, CDR2 YYREEE (reference sequence). J gave up 10 bases and V 1 base, and 9 bases lay outside the gene matches. This CDR3 is built from 15 residues. CDR3 in DNA: TGTGCCAGCAGCTTGCATGGACAGGGGATAAGGGAGCAGTTCTTC. Translating it yields CASSLHGQGIREQFF.

This sequence joins TRBV29-1 and TRBJ1-1; 10 bases match TRBD1. V lost 4 bases to trimming and J lost 3 bases; unmatched junction nucleotides: 11. The V gene's germline CDR1 is SQVTM and CDR2 ANQGSEA. CDR3 size: 16 residues. The CDR3 nucleotides are TGCAGCGTTGTCGGGACAGGGGCCTTGTTGGACACTGAAGCTTTCTTT. Protein sequence: CSVVGTGALLDTEAFF.

The rearrangement joins TRBV6-2 or TRBV6-3 to TRBJ1-2; 9 bases align to TRBD1. The CDR3 sequence is 15 residues long. Looked up from germline, CDR1 is MNHEY and CDR2 is SVGEGT. V trimming: 4 bases; J trimming: 1 base; junction bases outside the gene matches: 4. The CDR3 here is CASSSEGQGNYGYTF. The CDR3, as DNA: TGTGCCAGCAGTTCCGAGGGACAGGGTAACTATGGCTACACCTTC.

V gene TRBV3-1 (or the pseudogene TRBV3-2) combines with J gene TRBJ2-2; 11 bases fit TRBD2. The germline V gene has CDR1 LGHDT and CDR2 YNNKEL (reference sequence). V shed 7 bases, J shed 6 bases, and the junction held 10 bases outside the gene matches. The CDR3 is made up of 16 amino acids. CDR3 bases: TGTGCCAGCACCAAAGGGCTAGCGGGGGGCTCCGGGGAGCTGTTTTTT. Translated, it gives CASTKGLAGGSGELFF.

The CDR3 reads CASSPYQGFPTEAFF. The CDR3 nucleotides read TGTGCCAGCAGTCCCTATCAGGGATTCCCCACTGAAGCTTTCTTT. This chain links TRBV27 with TRBJ1-1, with D possibly being TRBD1 (5 bases). CDR3 length equals 15 residues. In germline, CDR1 is MNHEY, CDR2 SMNVEV (reference sequence). V lost 5 bases and J lost 4, with 17 bases in between.

The rearrangement uses TRBV7-2 and TRBJ1-6, with D perhaps matching TRBD1 (5 bases). V lost 2 bases and J lost 3, with 8 bases in between. Per germline, CDR1 SGHTA and CDR2 FQGNSA. The CDR3 consists of 15 residues. This CDR3 is CASSLRGDYNSPLHF. The CDR3, as DNA: TGTGCCAGCAGCTTACGGGGGGACTATAATTCACCCCTCCACTTT.

J is TRBJ1-3 and V is TRBV5-1, with D possibly being TRBD1 (6 bases). Trimming cost V 2 bases and J 2 bases, with 14 bases left between them. This CDR3 comprises 16 residues. Germline CDR1 is SGHRS and CDR2 is YFSETQ. CDR3 sequence: CASSLHTGTTGNTIYF. In nucleotides, the CDR3 is TGCGCCAGCAGCTTACATACCGGGACAACTGGAAACACCATATATTTT.

The chain has TRBV11-2 and TRBJ2-3; TRBD2 matches at 7 bases. V lost 1 base to trimming and J lost 5 bases; unmatched junction nucleotides: 15. In germline, CDR1 is SGHAT, CDR2 FQNNGV. The CDR3 runs 18 residues. The CDR3 sequence is CASSLVGLAAYTIDTQYF. The CDR3 bases are TGTGCCAGCAGCTTAGTGGGTCTAGCGGCCTATACGATAGATACGCAGTATTTT.

This sequence joins TRBV7-8 and TRBJ2-1; D is ambiguous. CDR1 and CDR2 from the germline V gene are SGHVS and FQNEAQ. Trimming took off 2 bases at V and 0 bases at J, with 14 bases between the two ends. The CDR3 sequence is 17 residues long. CDR3 DNA: TGTGCCAGCAGCTTAAGTAAGCGTCAGAGCTCCTACAATGAGCAGTTCTTC. Encoded protein: CASSLSKRQSSYNEQFF.

The chain uses TRBV10-1 and TRBJ2-7, with 7 nucleotides matching TRBD1. J was trimmed by 3 bases and V by 2 bases; bases with no gene match: 7. This CDR3 is built from 15 residues. CDR1 and CDR2 from the germline V gene are WNHNN and SYGVQD (reference sequence). CDR3 bases: TGCGCCAGCAGTGAGACAGGGGCCTCCTACTACGAGCAGTACTTC. It translates to CASSETGASYYEQYF.